Following are 2 T cell receptor beta chains from one sample sequenced in a study of cytomegalovirus exposure and HLA in healthy donors (dated 2017 in TCRdb). Receptor libraries were prepared by the immunoSEQ multiplex PCR assay. The multiplex PCR relied on a mix of 60 forward primers for TCR Vbeta segments and 13 reverse primers for TCR Jbeta segments. The immuneACCESS repertoire file appears here via TCRdb, limited to in-frame rearrangements. These files lack a portion of the clones; in checked studies, under half of the deficit traces to unresolved V genes, and the cause of the others is not known. Recorded for this sample are some 95,000 clones; 55% to 85% of them occurred a single time. The ten most abundant clones make up roughly 15% of the sample. The sequenced material came from PBMCs. Receptor source: a woman aged 18-30 years in good health and CMV-seropositive.

This clone was seen a few times. The chain joins TRBV5-1 to TRBJ2-2; maybe TRBD1 (5 bases). Trimming removed 5 bases at V and 7 bases at J, with 9 bases between. This CDR3 has 12 residues. Looked up from germline, CDR1 is SGHRS and CDR2 is YFSETQ. The CDR3 nucleotides are TGCGCCAGCAGAGGGGTAGGCGGGGAGCTGTTTTTT. Its translation: CASRGVGGELFF.

The chain is built from TRBV7-2 and TRBJ2-1; 10 bases agree with TRBD2. This CDR3 spans 14 amino acids. CDR1 and CDR2 from the germline V gene are SGHTA and FQGNSA. The V gene end was trimmed by 5 bases and the J gene end by 10 bases; junction bases not matched to a gene: 8. CDR3 sequence: CASSVPPLAGEQFF. The CDR3 DNA reads as TGTGCCAGCAGCGTCCCTCCACTAGCGGGGGAGCAGTTCTTC.